A single sample gave rise to the 22 T cell receptor beta chains below, sequenced in a study of cytomegalovirus exposure and HLA in healthy donors. PCR employed 60 Vbeta and 13 Jbeta primers. Measured with immunoSEQ multiplex PCR; TCRdb has only the in-frame clones, and not every one. Of 70,000 to 95,000 clones in the sample, less than 85% were seen once. The sequencing sample was made of PBMCs. Receptor source: a man younger than 40 in good health and CMV-seropositive.

This sequence joins TRBV7-9 and TRBJ1-5; D perhaps matches TRBD1 (5 bases). The CDR3 spans 15 residues. With 4 bases removed from V and 8 bases from J, the gap between germline ends came to 18 bases. Germline V gives CDR1 SEHNR, CDR2 FQNEAQ (reference sequence). CDR3 amino acids: CASSSSGEGLEPQHF. The DNA of the CDR3 is TGTGCCAGCAGCTCTTCTGGGGAGGGGTTAGAGCCCCAGCATTTT.

The chain carries TRBV10-3 and TRBJ2-7; TRBD1 matches 9 bases. The ends lost 4 bases at V and 4 bases at J; junction bases unmatched: 14. The CDR3 totals 17 residues. Germline lookup yields CDR1 ENHRY and CDR2 SYGVKD. The DNA of the CDR3 is TGTGCCATCAGTGGTGACAAACAGGGGGCTCCTAGGTACGAGCAGTACTTC. This translates into CAISGDKQGAPRYEQYF.

The chain carries TRBV19 and TRBJ2-2; TRBD1 might be the D (5 bases). Germline V gene sequence: CDR1 LNHDA, CDR2 SQIVND (reference sequence). CDR3 length equals 16 residues. V shed 7 bases and J shed 3 bases, with 18 bases lying between them. Written as DNA, the CDR3 is TGTGCCAGTACTCAAGGGGTAGGGGCCGACACCGGGGAGCTGTTTTTT. Its translation is CASTQGVGADTGELFF.

This clone has just a few counts. The chain is built from TRBV28 and TRBJ1-1; a weak D match, TRBD1 (5 bases). This CDR3 has 14 amino acids. Trimming removed 3 bases at V and 0 bases at J, with 8 bases between. Per the germline V gene, CDR1 is MDHEN and CDR2 is SYDVKM. As DNA, the CDR3 is TGTGCCAGCAGTTTGCCGACAGTGAACACTGAAGCTTTCTTT. Residues: CASSLPTVNTEAFF.

This chain connects TRBV6-1 to TRBJ2-7, with 10 nucleotides matching TRBD2. The germline CDR1 and CDR2 sequences are MNHNS and SASEGT. The CDR3 totals 15 residues. V was pared by 5 bases and J by 4 bases, with 8 bases of the junction left unmatched. The CDR3 DNA reads as TGTGCCAGCAGTCCGACTAGCGGGCAGCCTTACGAGCAGTACTTC. Protein product: CASSPTSGQPYEQYF.

On this clone: An end of the junction differs from the germline gene, which may be a read error. V usage is TRBV7-6 and J usage is TRBJ2-2; TRBD2 matches 9 bases. Germline CDR1 SGHVS, CDR2 FNYEAQ. This CDR3 has 16 amino acids. CDR3 in amino acids: CASRALSIAGAGELLF. CDR3 nucleotide sequence: TGTGCCAGCAGAGCCTTAAGCATAGCGGGAGCCGGGGAGCTGCTTTTT.

V gene TRBV11-2 combines with J gene TRBJ2-1, with 8 nucleotides matching TRBD2. Trimming took 0 bases from V and 4 from J; bases not matched to a gene: 2. This CDR3 has 15 residues. Germline V gene sequence: CDR1 SGHAT, CDR2 FQNNGV. The CDR3 is CASSLEGGGYNEQFF. The CDR3 DNA sequence: TGTGCCAGCAGCTTAGAAGGCGGGGGGTACAATGAGCAGTTCTTC.

This chain connects TRBV5-1 to TRBJ1-2; no clear D gene. The V end was cut by 4 bases, the J end by 1 base, with 17 bases between. This CDR3 has 16 amino acids. CDR1 is SGHRS, CDR2 YFSETQ, per germline. CDR3 region: CASSRDAPDVNYGYTF. DNA for the CDR3: TGCGCCAGCAGCCGGGATGCCCCGGACGTTAACTATGGCTACACCTTC.

This rearrangement joins TRBV23-1 to TRBJ1-2; D ambiguous. TRBV23-1 is reported as an ORF; its role is uncertain. This CDR3 is 15 amino acids long. Between the trimmed V and J ends, which lost 7 bases and 7 bases, there was a span of 22 bases. In DNA form, the CDR3 reads TGCGCCAGCACTTCAGGCCAGGTCGACGTTCGTGGCTACACCTTC. The encoded protein is CASTSGQVDVRGYTF.

The rearrangement joins TRBV6-5 to TRBJ1-1, with 7 bases that match TRBD1. CDR1 MNHEY and CDR2 SVGAGI come from the germline V gene. J lost 1 base, V lost 5 bases, and 4 bases had no gene match. The CDR3 consists of 14 residues. The CDR3 bases are TGTGCCAGCAGTCCCTGGGACAGGAACACTGAAGCTTTCTTT. Translation gives CASSPWDRNTEAFF.

The V call is TRBV19, the J call TRBJ2-3, with D uncertain. The CDR3 runs to 11 residues. Trimming removed 8 bases from V and 6 bases from J, with 9 bases in between. Germline-derived CDR1 and CDR2 are LNHDA and SQIVND (reference sequence). The CDR3 nucleotides are TGTGCCAGTTCGCAGTCCGATACGCAGTATTTT. Amino acids: CASSQSDTQYF.

This rearrangement joins TRBV18 to TRBJ1-1, with D hard to call. The CDR3 consists of 14 residues. Germline CDR1 is KGHSH and CDR2 is LQKENI. The V end was cut by 1 base, the J end by 1 base, with 7 bases between. The CDR3 DNA reads TGTGCCAGCTCACCACTCCGGGAGAACACTGAAGCTTTCTTT. Translation: CASSPLRENTEAFF.

The chain has TRBV19 and TRBJ1-5, with D uncertain. CDR1 is LNHDA, CDR2 SQIVND, per germline (reference sequence). Trimming removed 9 bases at V and 2 bases at J, with 14 bases between. The CDR3 runs to 14 residues. CDR3 nucleotides: TGTGCCAGGACGGATCTCGAGGGCAATCAGCCCCAGCATTTT. Its protein is CARTDLEGNQPQHF.

This chain connects TRBV6-1 to TRBJ1-1; a weak D match, TRBD1 (6 bases). This CDR3 contains 13 residues. V dropped 11 bases and J dropped 4 bases, with 17 bases sitting between them. CDR1 and CDR2 from the germline V gene are MNHNS and SASEGT. As DNA, the CDR3 is TGTGCCGGGCATACAGGGACGGGCACTGAAGCTTTCTTT. It translates to CAGHTGTGTEAFF.

This clone was seen a handful of times. The CDR3 reads CASSGGQGAGYTF. For the CDR3, the DNA is TGTGCCAGCAGCGGAGGACAGGGGGCGGGCTACACCTTC. The chain is built from TRBV9 and TRBJ1-2, with 11 bases matching TRBD1. Germline V CDR1 and CDR2: SGDLS, YYNGEE. V lost 3 bases and J lost 8; bases outside the gene matches: 3. This CDR3 contains 13 residues.

V is TRBV7-2 and J is TRBJ2-3; 14 bases fit TRBD2. The CDR3 has 16 residues. CDR1 SGHTA and CDR2 FQGNSA come from the germline V gene. V was clipped by 4 bases and J by 6 bases; unmatched bases: 6. The CDR3 DNA is TGTGCCAGCAGCTCTCGACTAGCGGGGGGGAGTGATACGCAGTATTTT. This sequence encodes CASSSRLAGGSDTQYF.

This clone was found a few times. The chain combines TRBV5-8 with TRBJ2-2; D perhaps matches TRBD2 (5 bases). Trimming took off 3 bases at V and 1 base at J, with 16 bases between the two ends. The CDR3 loop spans 17 amino acids. Germline loops: CDR1 SGHTS, CDR2 YDEGEE. CDR3 DNA: TGTGCCAGCAGCTCGCCCCGGGGAGTCCAGAACACCGGGGAGCTGTTTTTT. Translating gives CASSSPRGVQNTGELFF.

The gene calls are TRBV25-1 and TRBJ2-5; D might be TRBD2 (6 bases). CDR1 is MGHDK and CDR2 is SYGVNS in the germline V gene. There are 14 residues in the CDR3. With 0 bases removed from V and 11 bases from J, the gap between germline ends came to 16 bases. The CDR3 reads CASSEYRRGEEQYF. In DNA, the CDR3 is TGTGCCAGCAGTGAATATCGGAGGGGCGAGGAGCAGTACTTC.

The rearrangement links TRBV28 to TRBJ1-2, with D tentatively TRBD1 (6 bases). Germline V lookup: CDR1 MDHEN, CDR2 SYDVKM. The CDR3 loop spans 15 amino acids. Trimming cost V 1 base and J 3 bases, with 12 bases left between them. This CDR3 reads CASSLFRDNDYGYTF. CDR3 bases: TGTGCCAGCAGTTTATTTAGGGACAATGACTATGGCTACACCTTC.

The chain carries TRBV7-2 and TRBJ1-6; 11 bases are a match to TRBD1. This CDR3 has 15 residues. Germline CDR1 is SGHTA and CDR2 is FQGNSA. V lost 5 bases to trimming and J lost 9 bases; unmatched junction nucleotides: 6. CDR3 bases: TGTGCCAGCAGCCCGCCTGGGACAGGGGGTTCACCCCTCCACTTT. Protein product: CASSPPGTGGSPLHF.

This sequence joins TRBV5-4 and TRBJ2-3; 10 nucleotides align to TRBD2. After removal of 4 bases from V and 5 bases from J, the junction contained 4 bases not matched to a gene. The CDR3 spans 14 residues. Germline CDR1 reads SGHNT; CDR2 reads YYREEE (reference sequence). CDR3 bases: TGTGCCAGCAGCCCTAGCGGGAGTCTAGATACGCAGTATTTT. It is translated as CASSPSGSLDTQYF. Using reference TRBV5-4 and TRBJ2-3 for the parts outside the CDR3, the full variable domain is ETGVTQSPTHLIKTRGQQVTLRCSSQSGHNTVSWYQQALGQGPQFIFQYYREEENGRGNFPPRFSGLQFPNYSSELNVNALELDDSALYLCASSPSGSLDTQYFGPGTRLTVL.

V gene TRBV28 combines with J gene TRBJ2-7; 12 nucleotides match TRBD2. Per germline, CDR1 MDHEN and CDR2 SYDVKM. The CDR3 is 15 amino acids. V was clipped by 8 bases and J by 5 bases; unmatched bases: 10. The DNA for the CDR3 is TGTGCCAGCCGACTAGCGGGAGTAGTCTTAAACGAGCAGTACTTC. As protein: CASRLAGVVLNEQYF. The full variable domain, completed using reference TRBV28 and TRBJ2-7, is DVKVTQSSRYLVKRTGEKVFLECVQDMDHENMFWYRQDPGLGLRLIYFSYDVKMKEKGDIPEGYSVSREKKERFSLILESASTNQTSMYLCASRLAGVVLNEQYFGPGTRLTVT.